This T cell receptor beta chain was obtained from a study of blood T cells in healthy people across ages. Study-level background: When template switching was applied, about one barcoded beta molecule was captured per two T cells. Points from the study as a whole: Age brought a roughly linear fall in TCR beta diversity measured per million T cells. It was found that TCR beta diversity correlated strongly with the percentage of naive T cells.

Note on this clonotype: Its antigen remains unknown.

Then a second PCR, running about 6 to 11 cycles, was carried out with a sample-barcoded 5' primer and a J-beta primer mix. With 12 random nucleotides, a template-switch adaptor tagged each individual cDNA molecule. TCRdb redid the calling of the 5' RACE reads with MiXCR, one entry per CDR3 protein. Found here are approximately 800,000 distinct CDR3 sequences, 62% of them singletons; the top ten hold roughly a quarter. CDR1 and CDR2 (germline): LGHDT, YNNKEL (reference sequence). The ends lost 1 base at V and 0 bases at J; junction bases unmatched: 7. This CDR3 is 17 amino acids long. This clonotype was sampled from a man aged 25-40 years in good health. The sequenced sample was blood. The rearrangement joins TRBV3-1 to TRBJ2-3, with 7 bases aligning to TRBD2. This CDR3 reads CASSQGAAGPSTDTQYF. DNA for the CDR3: TGTGCCAGCAGCCAAGGGGCAGCGGGACCTAGCACAGATACGCAGTATTTT.